These T cell receptor beta chains were read from a single sample in a study of graft-versus-host responses after intestinal transplantation. Method: immunoSEQ multiplex PCR; TCRdb's copy keeps in-frame clones and lacks some. The sample lists fewer than 50,000 clones; about 91% were seen once. The starting material was PBMCs, obtained 524 days after transplant. The origin of the receptors is a human patient who received an intestinal transplant, so some T cells may come from the graft donor. The CDR3 runs from the conserved cysteine through the conserved F or W. A D gene is named only where the DNA matches it firmly. Expanded clones are given a class, and other clones once, few, many or no size at all.

j_call,clone_size,v_call,d_call,cdr3_aa,cdr3_nt
TRBJ2-2,NA,TRBV13,NA,CASSSETVNTGELFF,TGTGCCAGCAGCTCAGAGACAGTTAACACCGGGGAGCTGTTTTTT
TRBJ2-1,NA,TRBV15,NA,CATSGRSTDNEQFF,TGTGCCACCAGCGGTAGGAGTACCGACAATGAGCAGTTCTTC
TRBJ1-1,NA,TRBV7-9,TRBD1,CASSPQDRGRTEAFF,TGTGCCAGCAGCCCACAGGACAGGGGGCGCACTGAAGCTTTCTTT
TRBJ2-7,NA,TRBV29-1,NA,CSARGGYEQYF,TGCAGCGCCCGGGGCGGCTACGAGCAGTACTTC
TRBJ2-3,NA,TRBV6-1,TRBD1,CASSEHRGFTDTQYF,TGTGCCAGCAGTGAACACAGGGGGTTCACAGATACGCAGTATTTT
TRBJ2-3,NA,TRBV30,NA,CACPRGDISTDTQYF,TGTGCCTGCCCCCGGGGGGACATAAGCACAGATACGCAGTATTTT
TRBJ1-5,once,TRBV5-1,NA,CASRPDTGSNQPQHF,TGCGCCAGCAGGCCTGATACAGGAAGCAATCAGCCCCAGCATTTT
TRBJ1-4,NA,TRBV7-3,NA,CASSSLLVSEKLFF,TGTGCCAGCAGCTCCCTATTAGTGAGTGAAAAACTGTTTTTT
TRBJ2-7,NA,TRBV6-1,NA,CASSERATRQYF,TGTGCCAGCAGTGAAAGGGCTACTCGGCAGTACTTC
TRBJ1-1,NA,TRBV4-3,TRBD1,CASSQPTGRTEAFF,TGCGCCAGCAGCCAGCCGACAGGGAGGACTGAAGCTTTCTTT
TRBJ1-1,NA,TRBV28,NA,CASSVPVNTEAFF,TGTGCCAGCAGTGTCCCCGTGAACACTGAAGCTTTCTTT
TRBJ1-5,NA,TRBV2,NA,CASSGNTDGYNQPQHF,TGTGCCAGCAGTGGGAACACGGACGGATACAATCAGCCCCAGCATTTT
TRBJ2-2,NA,TRBV4-1,NA,CASSHRVGTGELFF,TGCGCCAGCAGCCACAGGGTTGGCACCGGGGAGCTGTTTTTT
TRBJ1-2,once,TRBV11-2,TRBD1,CASSLTGPYGYTF,TGTGCCAGCAGTTTGACAGGGCCCTATGGCTACACCTTC
TRBJ1-1,NA,TRBV19,NA,CASYETERNTEAFF,TGTGCCAGCTACGAGACGGAGCGAAACACTGAAGCTTTCTTT
TRBJ2-1,NA,TRBV7-3,NA,CASSGGPSSYNEQFF,TGTGCCAGCAGCGGCGGGCCGAGCTCCTACAATGAGCAGTTCTTC
TRBJ1-1,NA,TRBV6-1,NA,CASKEVGGTNTEAFF,TGTGCCAGCAAAGAGGTCGGGGGGACGAACACTGAAGCTTTCTTT
TRBJ2-3,NA,TRBV19,NA,CASSAAGLLSTDTQYF,TGTGCCAGTAGTGCCGCCGGTCTTCTTAGCACAGATACGCAGTATTTT
TRBJ2-7,NA,TRBV4-2,TRBD2,CASSQAEKLAGFSYEQYF,TGTGCCAGCAGCCAGGCCGAAAAACTAGCGGGATTCTCCTACGAGCAGTACTTC
TRBJ2-7,NA,TRBV5-4,NA,CASSSLGNTYEQYF,TGTGCCAGCAGCTCGCTGGGCAACACCTACGAGCAGTACTTC
TRBJ2-4,NA,TRBV7-2,NA,CASSLGKNIQYF,TGTGCCAGCAGCTTAGGGAAAAACATTCAGTACTTC
TRBJ1-5,NA,TRBV28,NA,CASTRGQGMSNQPQHF,TGTGCCAGCACCCGAGGGCAGGGAATGAGCAATCAGCCCCAGCATTTT
TRBJ1-3,NA,TRBV6-5,NA,CASSYSMGPVNTIYF,TGTGCCAGCAGTTACTCGATGGGTCCTGTAAACACCATATATTTT
TRBJ2-3,NA,TRBV29-1,NA,CSVEGQSGYTQYF,TGCAGCGTTGAAGGACAGTCCGGCTATACGCAGTATTTT
TRBJ1-2,NA,TRBV30,NA,CALTAFYGYTF,TGTGCCTTGACAGCCTTCTATGGCTACACCTTC
TRBJ1-4,NA,TRBV7-8,TRBD1,CATSTGFNEKLFF,TGTGCCACCTCGACAGGGTTCAATGAAAAACTGTTTTTT
TRBJ2-7,NA,TRBV9,NA,CASSVGQGTYEQYF,TGTGCCAGCAGCGTAGGGCAGGGAACCTACGAGCAGTACTTC
TRBJ1-4,once,TRBV7-9,TRBD1,CASSVRTGGGEKLFF,TGTGCCAGCAGCGTACGGACAGGGGGAGGTGAAAAACTGTTTTTT
TRBJ1-4,NA,TRBV4-1,TRBD1,CASSPSQGREKLFF,TGCGCCAGCAGCCCCTCACAGGGGCGGGAAAAACTGTTTTTT
TRBJ1-2,NA,TRBV28,NA,CAIHPGGAYGYTF,TGTGCCATCCACCCGGGAGGCGCCTATGGCTACACCTTC
TRBJ2-1,NA,TRBV28,TRBD2,CASSFGAMWTSGPGNEQFF,TGTGCCAGCAGTTTCGGGGCGATGTGGACTAGCGGGCCCGGGAATGAGCAGTTCTTC
TRBJ2-1,NA,TRBV20-1,NA,CSAPTVREQFF,TGCAGTGCTCCGACAGTACGTGAGCAGTTCTTC
TRBJ2-7,NA,TRBV25-1,NA,CASSASLAQYF,TGTGCCAGCAGTGCTAGCCTGGCGCAGTACTTC
TRBJ2-7,NA,TRBV2,TRBD2,CASRRGLAGSYEQYF,TGTGCCAGCAGGAGGGGACTAGCGGGCTCCTACGAGCAGTACTTC
TRBJ2-1,NA,TRBV30,TRBD2,CAWSTGTSGSSYNEQFF,TGTGCCTGGAGTACCGGGACTAGCGGGAGCTCCTACAATGAGCAGTTCTTC
TRBJ1-5,NA,TRBV6-1,NA,CASDPGINGNQPQHF,TGTGCCAGCGATCCGGGAATCAACGGCAATCAGCCCCAGCATTTT
TRBJ1-4,NA,TRBV6-5,TRBD1,CASSYITGADEKLFF,TGTGCCAGCAGTTACATTACAGGGGCAGATGAAAAACTGTTTTTT
TRBJ2-7,NA,TRBV28,TRBD1,CASSLSRDRNSYEQYF,TGTGCCAGCAGTTTATCCCGGGACAGGAACTCCTACGAGCAGTACTTC
TRBJ1-1,NA,TRBV5-1,TRBD1,CASSNPQGADTEAFF,TGCGCCAGCAGCAACCCACAGGGGGCGGACACTGAAGCTTTCTTT
TRBJ2-4,few,TRBV9,TRBD1,CASSVGGTVRDIQYF,TGTGCCAGCAGCGTAGGTGGGACAGTTAGAGACATTCAGTACTTC
TRBJ1-1,NA,TRBV19,TRBD1,CASSIGDSTEAFF,TGTGCCAGTAGTATAGGGGACAGCACTGAAGCTTTCTTT
TRBJ1-4,NA,TRBV6-6,NA,CASSYEGRANEKLFF,TGTGCCAGCAGTTACGAGGGTCGGGCTAATGAAAAACTGTTTTTT
TRBJ2-1,NA,TRBV7-2,NA,CASSLRLQTRNNEQFF,TGTGCCAGCAGCTTAAGGCTCCAGACGCGGAACAATGAGCAGTTCTTC
TRBJ2-7,NA,TRBV10-3,NA,CAISESAGPAYEQYF,TGTGCCATCAGTGAGTCCGCGGGCCCCGCCTACGAGCAGTACTTC
TRBJ1-5,NA,TRBV30,NA,CAWSSGLPGDQPQHF,TGTGCCTGGAGTAGTGGACTCCCAGGGGATCAGCCCCAGCATTTT
TRBJ2-7,NA,TRBV11-2,NA,CASSLDTRGEQYF,TGTGCCAGCAGCTTAGATACGAGGGGGGAGCAGTACTTC
TRBJ2-1,NA,TRBV5-5,NA,CASSFGGSYNEQFF,TGTGCCAGCAGCTTCGGAGGATCGTACAATGAGCAGTTCTTC